This T cell receptor (beta chain) was recovered during a study of blood T cell repertoires in COVID-19. Repertoires were generated with immunoSEQ multiplex PCR, while TCRdb's copy carries only in-frame clones and drops some. Of 160,000 or so clones in the sample, approximately 81% were seen once. The CDR3 totals 13 residues. V dropped 3 bases and J dropped 7 bases, with 14 bases sitting between them. Germline V lookup: CDR1 SGHKS, CDR2 YYEKEE (reference sequence). The sequence derives from a woman in her forties or fifties who had recovered from COVID-19. Sequencing was performed on PBMCs or T cells enriched from blood (not recorded which). This rearrangement joins TRBV5-5 to TRBJ2-7; a weak D match, TRBD2 (5 bases). This CDR3 is CASSSPVRGEQYF. For the CDR3, the DNA is TGTGCCAGCAGCTCACCGGTCCGGGGAGAGCAGTACTTC. Based on the CDR3 plus reference TRBV5-5 and TRBJ2-7, the full variable domain is DAGVTQSPTHLIKTRGQQVTLRCSPISGHKSVSWYQQVLGQGPQFIFQYYEKEERGRGNFPDRFSARQFPNYSSELNVNALLLGDSALYLCASSSPVRGEQYFGPGTRLTVT.